Listed below are T cell receptor beta chains from one sample, sequenced in a study of T-cell memory formation after mild COVID-19. One entry per CDR3 protein, called by TCRdb with MiXCR from the 5' RACE reads. In the table there are 380,000 or so distinct CDR3 sequences, roughly an eighth of which are singletons. Source material: PBMCs or a T cell subset sorted from them (not recorded which). The receptors come from a man aged 18 to 35 who had mild COVID-19 (a few samples of this study predate the infection). Cell type and time point are not known. Both conserved end residues are part of each CDR3. The order of the fields is clone size, D gene, V gene, J gene, CDR3 DNA, CDR3 protein. A D gene is named only where the DNA matches it firmly. Clone size is not always given. Where it is, it says once, few, many or a class for expanded clones.

abundance: many; d_gene: TRBD1; v_gene: TRBV7-9; j_gene: TRBJ1-6; CDR3nt: TGTGCCAGCAGCTCCGGGACAGTTAATTCACCCCTCCACTTT; CDR3aa: CASSSGTVNSPLHF
abundance: few; d_gene: .; v_gene: TRBV7-2; j_gene: TRBJ1-1; CDR3nt: TGTGCCAGCCTCCGGGGGGGGACGAACACTGAAGCTTTCTTT; CDR3aa: CASLRGGTNTEAFF
abundance: .; d_gene: .; v_gene: TRBV6-5; j_gene: TRBJ1-2; CDR3nt: TGTGCCAGCAGTTACAGGGGGGGTGGCTACACCTTC; CDR3aa: CASSYRGGGYTF
abundance: .; d_gene: TRBD1; v_gene: TRBV3-1; j_gene: TRBJ1-1; CDR3nt: TGTGCCAGCAGACAACGACAGGGGTCGGGGAGCACTGAAGCTTTCTTT; CDR3aa: CASRQRQGSGSTEAFF
abundance: few; d_gene: .; v_gene: TRBV7-6; j_gene: TRBJ2-7; CDR3nt: TGTGCCAGCAGCTTAACAGTAGATAGCGAGCAGTACTTC; CDR3aa: CASSLTVDSEQYF
abundance: .; d_gene: .; v_gene: TRBV12-3/TRBV12-4; j_gene: TRBJ1-3; CDR3nt: TGTGCCAGCAGTTGGGGGGGGGACATCTCTGGAAACACCATATATTTT; CDR3aa: CASSWGGDISGNTIYF
abundance: .; d_gene: .; v_gene: TRBV6-2/TRBV6-3; j_gene: TRBJ1-6; CDR3nt: TGTGCCAGCAGTTATTTGGGGACTTCACCCCTCCACTTT; CDR3aa: CASSYLGTSPLHF
abundance: .; d_gene: .; v_gene: TRBV6-6; j_gene: TRBJ2-7; CDR3nt: TGTGCCAGCAGTTACTCGTTCGGGGGGCCCTCCTACGAGCAGTACTTC; CDR3aa: CASSYSFGGPSYEQYF
abundance: .; d_gene: .; v_gene: TRBV4-1; j_gene: TRBJ2-5; CDR3nt: TGCGCCAGCAGCCAAGATAAGGTTTTAGAGACCCAGTACTTC; CDR3aa: CASSQDKVLETQYF
abundance: once; d_gene: .; v_gene: TRBV18; j_gene: TRBJ2-3; CDR3nt: TGTGCCAGCTCACCAATTGCGGCAAGCACAGATACGCAGTATTTT; CDR3aa: CASSPIAASTDTQYF
abundance: many; d_gene: TRBD2; v_gene: TRBV29-1; j_gene: TRBJ2-5; CDR3nt: TGCAGCGTAGCCGGGACTTGGGGAGGGGAGACCCAGTACTTC; CDR3aa: CSVAGTWGGETQYF
abundance: few; d_gene: .; v_gene: TRBV7-2; j_gene: TRBJ2-5; CDR3nt: TGTGCCAGCAGCTTAGGACCGGGGGGCCAGGGGACCCAGTACTTC; CDR3aa: CASSLGPGGQGTQYF
abundance: .; d_gene: .; v_gene: TRBV11-2; j_gene: TRBJ2-1; CDR3nt: TGTGCCAGCAGCTTAGTTGCGGGGGCGGACGGGAATGAGCAGTTCTTC; CDR3aa: CASSLVAGADGNEQFF
abundance: .; d_gene: .; v_gene: TRBV29-1; j_gene: TRBJ2-7; CDR3nt: TGCAGCGCGGCTAGCCGTAGCTCCTACGAGCAGTACTTC; CDR3aa: CSAASRSSYEQYF
abundance: .; d_gene: TRBD2; v_gene: TRBV3-1; j_gene: TRBJ2-3; CDR3nt: TGTGCCAGCAGCCGGCGGACTAGCGGGACCACAGATACGCAGTATTTT; CDR3aa: CASSRRTSGTTDTQYF
abundance: .; d_gene: .; v_gene: TRBV20-1; j_gene: TRBJ2-3; CDR3nt: TGCAGTGCTAAGTTTGGCGGTTCGGGCACAGATACGCAGTATTTT; CDR3aa: CSAKFGGSGTDTQYF
abundance: few; d_gene: TRBD1; v_gene: TRBV29-1; j_gene: TRBJ1-3; CDR3nt: TGCAGCGGGGGACAGGGAAACACCATATATTTT; CDR3aa: CSGGQGNTIYF
abundance: .; d_gene: .; v_gene: TRBV7-2; j_gene: TRBJ1-5; CDR3nt: TGTGCCAGCAGCCCTCCTCGCGAGCCCCAGCATTTT; CDR3aa: CASSPPREPQHF
abundance: few; d_gene: .; v_gene: TRBV5-1; j_gene: TRBJ2-6; CDR3nt: TGCGCCAGCAGCTCGGGACCGATCTCTGGGGCCAACGTCCTGACTTTC; CDR3aa: CASSSGPISGANVLTF
abundance: few; d_gene: .; v_gene: TRBV12-3/TRBV12-4; j_gene: TRBJ1-5; CDR3nt: TGTGCCAGCAGTCCAGGGCACCAGCCCCAGCATTTT; CDR3aa: CASSPGHQPQHF
abundance: .; d_gene: .; v_gene: TRBV19; j_gene: TRBJ1-2; CDR3nt: TGTGCCAGTAGTATAGTCGGCAGACTGGGCGCTAACTATGGCTACACCTTC; CDR3aa: CASSIVGRLGANYGYTF
abundance: .; d_gene: .; v_gene: TRBV28; j_gene: TRBJ1-5; CDR3nt: TGTGCCAGCAGTTCATCAGGGACCGAGTATAGCAATCAGCCCCAGCATTTT; CDR3aa: CASSSSGTEYSNQPQHF
abundance: .; d_gene: TRBD1; v_gene: TRBV20-1; j_gene: TRBJ2-2; CDR3nt: TGCAGTGCCAAGGGGGCAGGCACCGGGGAGCTGTTTTTT; CDR3aa: CSAKGAGTGELFF
abundance: once; d_gene: .; v_gene: TRBV20-1; j_gene: TRBJ1-2; CDR3nt: TGCAGTGCCGGGACCCTTAATGGCTACACCTTC; CDR3aa: CSAGTLNGYTF
abundance: few; d_gene: TRBD1; v_gene: TRBV7-2; j_gene: TRBJ1-2; CDR3nt: TGTGCCAGCAGCCTCCGATTCCGGGACAGCCCTAACTATGGCTACACCTTC; CDR3aa: CASSLRFRDSPNYGYTF
abundance: few; d_gene: TRBD1; v_gene: TRBV18; j_gene: TRBJ1-1; CDR3nt: TGTGCCAGCTCTCCTATTACAGGGGGCACTGAAGCTTTCTTT; CDR3aa: CASSPITGGTEAFF
abundance: .; d_gene: .; v_gene: TRBV7-2; j_gene: TRBJ2-5; CDR3nt: TGTGCCAGCAGCTCCCAAGGCAGGGGGGCCACCCAGTACTTC; CDR3aa: CASSSQGRGATQYF
abundance: .; d_gene: .; v_gene: TRBV27; j_gene: TRBJ2-7; CDR3nt: TGTGCCAGCAGTTTATCCCACAGGGTAAGCGGCGAGCAGTACTTC; CDR3aa: CASSLSHRVSGEQYF
abundance: few; d_gene: TRBD1; v_gene: TRBV15; j_gene: TRBJ2-3; CDR3nt: TGTGCCACCAGCCCGCGCTGGGACAGTGCTAGATCAGATACGCAGTATTTT; CDR3aa: CATSPRWDSARSDTQYF
abundance: .; d_gene: .; v_gene: TRBV27; j_gene: TRBJ2-3; CDR3nt: TGTGCCAGCAGTTTAGGGGCCACAACTTCAGATACGCAGTATTTT; CDR3aa: CASSLGATTSDTQYF
abundance: .; d_gene: .; v_gene: TRBV19; j_gene: TRBJ1-2; CDR3nt: TGTGCCAGTAACCAGCTAACAGGGATTGGCGGCTATGGCTACACCTTC; CDR3aa: CASNQLTGIGGYGYTF
abundance: .; d_gene: .; v_gene: TRBV9; j_gene: TRBJ2-3; CDR3nt: TGTGCCAGCAGCGTTGGGGGGCATTTGCAAGATACGCAGTATTTT; CDR3aa: CASSVGGHLQDTQYF